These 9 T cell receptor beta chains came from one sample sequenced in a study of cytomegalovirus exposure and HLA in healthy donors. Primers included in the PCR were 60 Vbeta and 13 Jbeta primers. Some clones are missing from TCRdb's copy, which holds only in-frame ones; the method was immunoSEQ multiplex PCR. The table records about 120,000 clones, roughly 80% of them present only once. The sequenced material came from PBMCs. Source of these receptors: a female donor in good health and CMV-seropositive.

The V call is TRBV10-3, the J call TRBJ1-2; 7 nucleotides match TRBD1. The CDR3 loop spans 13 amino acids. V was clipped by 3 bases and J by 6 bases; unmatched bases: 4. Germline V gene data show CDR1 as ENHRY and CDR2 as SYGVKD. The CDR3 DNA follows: TGTGCCATCAGTGAAGGACAGGTCGATGGCTACACCTTC. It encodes CAISEGQVDGYTF.

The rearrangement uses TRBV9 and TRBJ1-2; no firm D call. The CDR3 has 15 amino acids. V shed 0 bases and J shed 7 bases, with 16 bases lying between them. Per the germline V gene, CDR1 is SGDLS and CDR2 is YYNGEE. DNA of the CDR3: TGTGCCAGCAGCGTAGGGGTACAGTCTCGTTCTGGCTACACCTTC. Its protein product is CASSVGVQSRSGYTF.

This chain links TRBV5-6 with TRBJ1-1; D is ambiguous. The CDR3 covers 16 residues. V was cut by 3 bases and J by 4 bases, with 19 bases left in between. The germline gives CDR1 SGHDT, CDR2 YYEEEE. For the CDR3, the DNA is TGTGCCAGCAGCTGGGGAGGTTGGGCTGTGGGCACTGAAGCTTTCTTT. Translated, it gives CASSWGGWAVGTEAFF. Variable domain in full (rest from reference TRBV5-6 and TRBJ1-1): DAGVTQSPTHLIKTRGQQVTLRCSPKSGHDTVSWYQQALGQGPQFIFQYYEEEERQRGNFPDRFSGHQFPNYSSELNVNALLLGDSALYLCASSWGGWAVGTEAFFGQGTRLTVV.

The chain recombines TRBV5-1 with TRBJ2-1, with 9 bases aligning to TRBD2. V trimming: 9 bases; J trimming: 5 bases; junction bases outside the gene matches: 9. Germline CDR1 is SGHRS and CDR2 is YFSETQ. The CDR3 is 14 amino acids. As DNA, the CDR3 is TGCGCCACCAGGGGCCTAGCGGGAAACAATGAGCAGTTCTTC. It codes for CATRGLAGNNEQFF. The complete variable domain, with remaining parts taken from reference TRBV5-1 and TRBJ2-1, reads KAGVTQTPRYLIKTRGQQVTLSCSPISGHRSVSWYQQTPGQGLQFLFEYFSETQRNKGNFPGRFSGRQFSNSRSEMNVSTLELGDSALYLCATRGLAGNNEQFFGPGTRLTVL.

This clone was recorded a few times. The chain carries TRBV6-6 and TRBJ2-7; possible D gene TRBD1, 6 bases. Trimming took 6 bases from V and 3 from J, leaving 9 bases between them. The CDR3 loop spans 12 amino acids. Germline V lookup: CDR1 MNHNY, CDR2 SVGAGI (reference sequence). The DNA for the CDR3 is TGTGCCAGCAGGGGGGCGGACTACGAGCAGTACTTC. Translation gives CASRGADYEQYF.

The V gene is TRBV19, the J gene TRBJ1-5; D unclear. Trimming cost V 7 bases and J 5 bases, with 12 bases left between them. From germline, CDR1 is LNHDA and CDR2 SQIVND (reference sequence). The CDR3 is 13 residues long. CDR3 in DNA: TGTGCCAGTACCTTGCTGGGCGATCAGCCCCAGCATTTT. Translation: CASTLLGDQPQHF.

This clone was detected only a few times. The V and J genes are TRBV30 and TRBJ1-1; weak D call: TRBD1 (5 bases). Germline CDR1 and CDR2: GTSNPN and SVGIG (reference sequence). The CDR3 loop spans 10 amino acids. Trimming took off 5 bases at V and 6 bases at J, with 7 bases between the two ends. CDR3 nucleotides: TGTGCCTGGGCGGGACCTGAAGCTTTCTTT. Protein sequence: CAWAGPEAFF.

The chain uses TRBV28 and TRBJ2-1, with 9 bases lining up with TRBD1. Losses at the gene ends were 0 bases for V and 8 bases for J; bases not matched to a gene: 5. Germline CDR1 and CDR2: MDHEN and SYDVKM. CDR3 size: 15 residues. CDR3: CASSLWGTGSDEQFF. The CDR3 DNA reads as TGTGCCAGCAGTTTATGGGGGACAGGGTCGGATGAGCAGTTCTTC.

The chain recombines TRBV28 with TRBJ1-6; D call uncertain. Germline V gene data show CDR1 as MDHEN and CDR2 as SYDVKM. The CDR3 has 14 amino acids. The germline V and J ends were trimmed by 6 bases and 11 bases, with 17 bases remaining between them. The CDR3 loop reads CASRTGPRTAPLHF. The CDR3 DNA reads TGTGCCAGCAGGACTGGTCCCCGCACCGCACCCCTCCACTTT.